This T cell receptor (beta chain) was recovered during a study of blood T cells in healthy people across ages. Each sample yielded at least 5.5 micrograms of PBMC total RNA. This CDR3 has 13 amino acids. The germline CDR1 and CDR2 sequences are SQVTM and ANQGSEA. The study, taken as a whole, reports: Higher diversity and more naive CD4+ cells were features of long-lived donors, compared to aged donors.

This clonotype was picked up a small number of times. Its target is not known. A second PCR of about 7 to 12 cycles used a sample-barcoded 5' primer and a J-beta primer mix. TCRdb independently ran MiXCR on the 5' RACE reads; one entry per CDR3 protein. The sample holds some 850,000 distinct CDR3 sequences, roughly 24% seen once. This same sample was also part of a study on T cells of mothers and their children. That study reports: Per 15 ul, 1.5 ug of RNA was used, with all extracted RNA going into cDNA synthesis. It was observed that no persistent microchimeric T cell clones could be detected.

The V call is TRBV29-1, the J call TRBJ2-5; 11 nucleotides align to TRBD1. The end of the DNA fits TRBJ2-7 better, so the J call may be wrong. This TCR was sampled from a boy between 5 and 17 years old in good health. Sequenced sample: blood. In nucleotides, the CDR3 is TGCAGCGTTAGGACAGGGGGCATCTACGAGCAGTACTTC. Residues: CSVRTGGIYEQYF.